The T cell receptor (beta chain) described here comes from a study of cytomegalovirus exposure and HLA in healthy donors. J lost 7 bases, V lost 6 bases, and 8 bases had no gene match. Germline CDR1 is MNHEY and CDR2 is SVGAGI. The CDR3 is made up of 14 amino acids. Of note for this clone: Its specificity is not known. Other DNA sequences in this sample translate to the same CDR3.

With 60 Vbeta and 13 Jbeta primers, the PCR was carried out. Authors' processing steps: Roughly 11 million shared chains were among the 60 million to 80 million unique TCR beta chains that a later analysis counted. Produced via immunoSEQ multiplex PCR; TCRdb's table is partial and in-frame only. V and J calls and clone size are copied from that table; D and trimming were computed from the DNA. Counted here are more than 150,000 clones, approximately 79% occurring once; the ten biggest clones make up under 8%. Study outcomes and limitations: Investigators reported more than 150 TCR beta chains as tied to cytomegalovirus. The authors considered a cluster of highly shared sequence variants likely to be a sequencing artifact. Across donors, most TCRs were seen rarely, yet some public ones were widespread.

The sample taken for sequencing was PBMCs. The chain employs TRBV6-5 and TRBJ1-4; 7 bases align to TRBD1. The receptor was isolated from a woman aged 50 to 60 in good health and CMV-seropositive. The CDR3 reads CASRPQGESEKLFF. The CDR3 DNA sequence: TGTGCCAGCAGGCCCCAGGGGGAAAGTGAAAAACTGTTTTTT.